Sequencing of this T cell receptor beta chain was carried out in a study of T cells in Graves' hyperthyroidism and ophthalmopathy. Newly diagnosed hyperthyroidism patients aged 18 to 65 years had disease lasting under 2 months. TCR beta CDR3 regions were amplified from RNA transcripts. The HTBI primer set drove a first-round RT-PCR of the TCR CDR3. TCRdb analysed the multiplex PCR reads with MiXCR anew, one entry per CDR3 protein. The sample includes hundreds of thousands of distinct CDR3 sequences, more than 45% of them seen just once. The CDR3 has 13 amino acids. V was trimmed by 8 bases and J by 13 bases, leaving 18 bases between them. CDR1 is LNHDA and CDR2 is SQIVND in the germline V gene (reference sequence).

This chain uses TRBV19 with TRBJ1-6; D gene uncertain. The sample comprised peripheral blood or thyroid tissue (not recorded which). This TCR was sampled from a young woman with Graves' hyperthyroidism. CDR3 sequence (DNA): TGTGCCAGTTCCCAGGAGGGCAATCAGCCCCTCCACTTT. This codes for CASSQEGNQPLHF.